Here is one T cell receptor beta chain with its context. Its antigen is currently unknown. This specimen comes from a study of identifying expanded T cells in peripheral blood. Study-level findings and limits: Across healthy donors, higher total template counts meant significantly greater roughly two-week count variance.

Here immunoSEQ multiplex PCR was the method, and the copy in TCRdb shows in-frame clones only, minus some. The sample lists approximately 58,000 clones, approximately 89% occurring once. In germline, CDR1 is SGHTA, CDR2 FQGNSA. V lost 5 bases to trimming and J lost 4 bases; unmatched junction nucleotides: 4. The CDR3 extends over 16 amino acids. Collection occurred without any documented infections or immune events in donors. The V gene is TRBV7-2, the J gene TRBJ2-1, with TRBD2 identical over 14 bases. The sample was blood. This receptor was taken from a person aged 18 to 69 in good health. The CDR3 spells CASSLGTSGRYNEQFF. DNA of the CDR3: TGTGCCAGCAGCCTTGGGACTAGCGGGAGATACAATGAGCAGTTCTTC. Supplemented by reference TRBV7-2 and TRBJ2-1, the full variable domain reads GAGVSQSPSNKVTEKGKDVELRCDPISGHTALYWYRQSLGQGLEFLIYFQGNSAPDKSGLPSDRFSAERTGGSVSTLTIQRTQQEDSAVYLCASSLGTSGRYNEQFFGPGTRLTVL.